This T cell receptor beta chain emerged from a study of T cells after posttransplantation cyclophosphamide. General study findings and limits: Later post-transplant blood repertoires were often dominated by donor CD8+ memory clones. Recipient CMV seropositivity and CMV reactivation strongly tracked TRB clonality. Blood and skin or GI T cell repertoires showed limited TRB overlap.

Germline CDR1 reads SEHNR; CDR2 reads FQNEAQ (reference sequence). V was cut by 5 bases and J by 8 bases, with 15 bases left in between. The CDR3 consists of 13 residues. Peripheral blood was collected from the related graft donor on the marrow donation day. This clone was recorded many times. What it recognizes is unknown. This same CDR3 is encoded by further DNA sequences in the sample. Here immunoSEQ multiplex PCR was the method, and the copy in TCRdb shows in-frame clones only, minus some. Listed here are 9,500 to 15,000 clones without any singletons, the top ten holding 6% to 8%. This TCR was recovered from a woman aged 40 to 50 in good health, CMV-negative, and a related stem cell transplant donor. The gene calls are TRBV7-9 and TRBJ1-2; D perhaps matches TRBD1 (5 bases). The sample was PBMCs. Here the CDR3 DNA reads TGTGCCAGCAGCCCCCAGGGAAGACGCGGCTACACCTTC. This codes for CASSPQGRRGYTF.